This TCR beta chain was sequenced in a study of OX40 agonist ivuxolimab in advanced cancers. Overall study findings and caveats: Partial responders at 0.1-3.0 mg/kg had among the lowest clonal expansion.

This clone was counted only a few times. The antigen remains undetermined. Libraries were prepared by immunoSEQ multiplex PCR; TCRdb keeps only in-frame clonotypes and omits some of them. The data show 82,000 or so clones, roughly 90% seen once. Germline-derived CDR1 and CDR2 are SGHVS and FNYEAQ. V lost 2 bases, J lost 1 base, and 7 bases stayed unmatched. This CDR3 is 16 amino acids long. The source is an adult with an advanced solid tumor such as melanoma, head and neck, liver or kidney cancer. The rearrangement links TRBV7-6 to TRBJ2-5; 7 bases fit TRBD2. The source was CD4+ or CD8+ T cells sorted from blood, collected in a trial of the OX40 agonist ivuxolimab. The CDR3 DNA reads TGTGCCAGCAGCTTAATGATAGCGGGTCCCCAAGAGACCCAGTACTTC. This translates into CASSLMIAGPQETQYF.